This is a list of T cell receptor beta chains from one sample in a study of CD8+ T cells in alopecia areata. Assay used: immunoSEQ multiplex PCR; TCRdb lists only in-frame clones, some missing. In the table there are 200,000 to 250,000 clones, approximately 52% of which are singletons. The starting material was CD4+ T cells sorted from blood, obtained at week 0. The receptors shown here come from a human donor with alopecia areata. CDR3s include the opening cysteine and the closing phenylalanine or tryptophan. Each record gives: clone size, J gene, D gene, V gene, CDR3 length, CDR3 protein, CDR3 DNA. D genes are given only for firm matches. Expanded clones are given a class, and other clones once, few, many or no size at all.

clone size: .
J gene: TRBJ2-1
D gene: TRBD2
V gene: TRBV6-5
CDR3 length: 14
CDR3 protein: CASSYLGGRDEQFF
CDR3 DNA: TGTGCCAGCAGTTATCTGGGCGGGAGGGATGAGCAGTTCTTC

clone size: .
J gene: TRBJ1-1
D gene: .
V gene: TRBV6-1
CDR3 length: 13
CDR3 protein: CASSVRRGAEAFF
CDR3 DNA: TGTGCCAGCAGTGTTCGTCGGGGCGCTGAAGCTTTCTTT

clone size: .
J gene: TRBJ2-5
D gene: .
V gene: TRBV29-1
CDR3 length: 13
CDR3 protein: CSSVRIPKETQYF
CDR3 DNA: TGCAGCTCTGTCAGAATCCCGAAGGAGACCCAGTACTTC

clone size: .
J gene: TRBJ1-4
D gene: .
V gene: TRBV6-1
CDR3 length: 11
CDR3 protein: CASKDPEKLFF
CDR3 DNA: TGTGCCAGCAAGGATCCGGAAAAACTGTTTTTT

clone size: .
J gene: TRBJ2-1
D gene: .
V gene: TRBV6-1
CDR3 length: 14
CDR3 protein: CASALDHTFMEQFF
CDR3 DNA: TGTGCCAGTGCACTAGACCATACATTTATGGAGCAGTTCTTC

clone size: few
J gene: TRBJ1-1
D gene: TRBD1
V gene: TRBV29-1
CDR3 length: 13
CDR3 protein: CSVDRVLNTEAFF
CDR3 DNA: TGCAGCGTCGACAGGGTTTTGAACACTGAAGCTTTCTTT

clone size: .
J gene: TRBJ2-3
D gene: .
V gene: TRBV29-1
CDR3 length: 13
CDR3 protein: CSVVRGIVDTQYF
CDR3 DNA: TGCAGCGTTGTCAGGGGTATCGTAGATACGCAGTATTTT

clone size: .
J gene: TRBJ1-1
D gene: .
V gene: TRBV27
CDR3 length: 14
CDR3 protein: CASRINRANTEAFF
CDR3 DNA: TGTGCCAGCAGGATAAACAGGGCCAACACTGAAGCTTTCTTT

clone size: .
J gene: TRBJ1-1
D gene: .
V gene: TRBV29-1
CDR3 length: 12
CDR3 protein: CSVARYDTEAFF
CDR3 DNA: TGCAGCGTTGCCAGGTACGACACTGAAGCTTTCTTT

clone size: .
J gene: TRBJ2-6
D gene: TRBD1
V gene: TRBV5-6
CDR3 length: 16
CDR3 protein: CASSPLTGTGANVLTF
CDR3 DNA: TGTGCCAGCAGCCCCCTGACAGGGACAGGGGCCAACGTCCTGACTTTC

clone size: .
J gene: TRBJ2-5
D gene: TRBD1
V gene: TRBV4-1
CDR3 length: 17
CDR3 protein: CASSQDRDRVLGETQYF
CDR3 DNA: TGCGCCAGCAGCCAAGATAGGGACAGGGTTTTAGGGGAGACCCAGTACTTC

clone size: few
J gene: TRBJ2-7
D gene: TRBD2
V gene: TRBV9
CDR3 length: 15
CDR3 protein: CASSAGGAASYEQYF
CDR3 DNA: TGTGCCAGCAGCGCCGGGGGGGCCGCGTCCTACGAGCAGTACTTC

clone size: few
J gene: TRBJ2-7
D gene: .
V gene: TRBV6-1
CDR3 length: 14
CDR3 protein: CASSDQAPSYEQYF
CDR3 DNA: TGTGCCAGCAGTGATCAGGCCCCCTCCTACGAGCAGTACTTC

clone size: few
J gene: TRBJ1-2
D gene: .
V gene: TRBV29-1
CDR3 length: 14
CDR3 protein: CSVDSGAGGRGYTF
CDR3 DNA: TGCAGCGTTGATAGCGGCGCGGGGGGAAGGGGCTACACCTTC

clone size: .
J gene: TRBJ1-2
D gene: .
V gene: TRBV14
CDR3 length: 15
CDR3 protein: CASSQDLIILGGYTF
CDR3 DNA: TGTGCCAGCAGCCAAGATCTGATTATCCTGGGCGGCTACACCTTC

clone size: few
J gene: TRBJ1-5
D gene: .
V gene: TRBV5-1
CDR3 length: 14
CDR3 protein: CASSSGQPGGPQHF
CDR3 DNA: TGCGCCAGCAGCTCAGGACAGCCCGGGGGGCCCCAGCATTTT

clone size: .
J gene: TRBJ1-1
D gene: .
V gene: TRBV29-1
CDR3 length: 15
CDR3 protein: CSVEYVSRAKIEAFF
CDR3 DNA: TGCAGCGTTGAATATGTTAGCAGGGCTAAGATTGAAGCTTTCTTT

clone size: .
J gene: TRBJ1-5
D gene: .
V gene: TRBV27
CDR3 length: 15
CDR3 protein: CASSLQGFGNQPQHF
CDR3 DNA: TGTGCCAGCAGTTTACAGGGTTTTGGCAATCAGCCCCAGCATTTT

clone size: few
J gene: TRBJ2-7
D gene: .
V gene: TRBV2
CDR3 length: 15
CDR3 protein: CASSFGLQSSYEQYF
CDR3 DNA: TGTGCCAGCAGTTTCGGACTACAAAGCTCCTACGAGCAGTACTTC

clone size: .
J gene: TRBJ2-2
D gene: TRBD1
V gene: TRBV23-1
CDR3 length: 19
CDR3 protein: CASSQFSITGALNTGELFF
CDR3 DNA: TGCGCCAGCAGTCAATTTAGTATCACAGGGGCACTGAACACCGGGGAGCTGTTTTTT

clone size: .
J gene: TRBJ1-5
D gene: .
V gene: TRBV30
CDR3 length: 13
CDR3 protein: CAWSKSSNQPQHF
CDR3 DNA: TGTGCCTGGAGTAAAAGTAGCAATCAGCCCCAGCATTTT

clone size: few
J gene: TRBJ2-5
D gene: TRBD2
V gene: TRBV6-5
CDR3 length: 16
CDR3 protein: CASSYFSGGPSETQYF
CDR3 DNA: TGTGCCAGCAGTTACTTCTCGGGAGGGCCATCGGAGACCCAGTACTTC

clone size: .
J gene: TRBJ2-7
D gene: .
V gene: TRBV30
CDR3 length: 12
CDR3 protein: CAWSRQGHEQYF
CDR3 DNA: TGTGCCTGGAGTAGGCAGGGCCACGAGCAGTACTTC

clone size: .
J gene: TRBJ2-7
D gene: TRBD1
V gene: TRBV29-1
CDR3 length: 15
CDR3 protein: CSVAGTGGFLHEQYF
CDR3 DNA: TGCAGCGTTGCCGGGACAGGGGGCTTTCTCCACGAGCAGTACTTC

clone size: once
J gene: TRBJ1-2
D gene: .
V gene: TRBV25-1
CDR3 length: 13
CDR3 protein: CASSEGGNYGYTF
CDR3 DNA: TGTGCCAGCAGTGAAGGAGGGAACTATGGCTACACCTTC

clone size: .
J gene: TRBJ1-1
D gene: .
V gene: TRBV10-3
CDR3 length: 13
CDR3 protein: CAISETGNAEAFF
CDR3 DNA: TGTGCCATCAGTGAGACAGGGAACGCTGAAGCTTTCTTT

clone size: .
J gene: TRBJ2-7
D gene: .
V gene: TRBV6-5
CDR3 length: 8
CDR3 protein: CASSYRGF
CDR3 DNA: TGTGCCAGCAGTTACCGAGGCTTC

clone size: .
J gene: TRBJ2-2
D gene: .
V gene: TRBV5-1
CDR3 length: 14
CDR3 protein: CASSLEWNTGELFF
CDR3 DNA: TGCGCCAGCAGCTTGGAATGGAACACCGGGGAGCTGTTTTTT

clone size: few
J gene: TRBJ2-7
D gene: .
V gene: TRBV23-1
CDR3 length: 15
CDR3 protein: CASSQGWDPRYEQYF
CDR3 DNA: TGCGCCAGCAGTCAGGGATGGGACCCGCGCTACGAGCAGTACTTC

clone size: .
J gene: TRBJ1-2
D gene: .
V gene: TRBV30
CDR3 length: 13
CDR3 protein: CAWSLGMGYGYTF
CDR3 DNA: TGTGCCTGGAGTCTGGGGATGGGGTATGGCTACACCTTC

clone size: .
J gene: TRBJ2-7
D gene: TRBD1
V gene: TRBV4-1
CDR3 length: 16
CDR3 protein: CASSRRTGKMAEEQYF
CDR3 DNA: TGCGCCAGCAGCCGAAGGACAGGGAAAATGGCGGAGGAGCAGTACTTC

clone size: .
J gene: TRBJ1-1
D gene: .
V gene: TRBV30
CDR3 length: 13
CDR3 protein: CAWSVTAYTEAFF
CDR3 DNA: TGTGCCTGGAGTGTGACGGCATACACTGAAGCTTTCTTT

clone size: .
J gene: TRBJ2-2
D gene: TRBD1
V gene: TRBV5-4
CDR3 length: 15
CDR3 protein: CASSYDRVDTGELFF
CDR3 DNA: TGTGCCAGCAGCTACGACAGGGTAGACACCGGGGAGCTGTTTTTT

clone size: .
J gene: TRBJ2-1
D gene: .
V gene: TRBV19
CDR3 length: 13
CDR3 protein: CASSRQGYNEQFF
CDR3 DNA: TGTGCCAGTAGTCGCCAGGGTTACAATGAGCAGTTCTTC

clone size: .
J gene: TRBJ2-1
D gene: .
V gene: TRBV29-1
CDR3 length: 12
CDR3 protein: CSVENRANEQFF
CDR3 DNA: TGCAGCGTTGAAAACAGGGCGAATGAGCAGTTCTTC

clone size: .
J gene: TRBJ1-1
D gene: .
V gene: TRBV7-9
CDR3 length: 13
CDR3 protein: CACAGSMNTEAFF
CDR3 DNA: TGTGCCTGTGCGGGATCTATGAACACTGAAGCTTTCTTT

clone size: .
J gene: TRBJ2-5
D gene: .
V gene: TRBV11-2
CDR3 length: 14
CDR3 protein: CASSLDGTLETQYF
CDR3 DNA: TGTGCCAGCAGCTTAGATGGGACATTGGAGACCCAGTACTTC

clone size: .
J gene: TRBJ2-5
D gene: .
V gene: TRBV25-1
CDR3 length: 15
CDR3 protein: CASSDSGRPEETQYF
CDR3 DNA: TGTGCCAGCAGTGATAGCGGCAGGCCAGAAGAGACCCAGTACTTC

clone size: .
J gene: TRBJ2-1
D gene: TRBD1
V gene: TRBV15
CDR3 length: 16
CDR3 protein: CATSSGLGTGSNEQFF
CDR3 DNA: TGTGCCACCAGCAGTGGGCTTGGGACAGGGAGCAATGAGCAGTTCTTC

clone size: .
J gene: TRBJ1-3
D gene: .
V gene: TRBV30
CDR3 length: 15
CDR3 protein: CAWSRGGGSGNTIYF
CDR3 DNA: TGTGCCTGGAGTCGCGGGGGAGGCTCTGGAAACACCATATATTTT

clone size: once
J gene: TRBJ1-1
D gene: TRBD1
V gene: TRBV30
CDR3 length: 13
CDR3 protein: CAWSGQGFTEAFF
CDR3 DNA: TGTGCCTGGAGTGGACAGGGTTTCACTGAAGCTTTCTTT

clone size: .
J gene: TRBJ2-2
D gene: TRBD2
V gene: TRBV30
CDR3 length: 15
CDR3 protein: CAWDSLAGNTGELFF
CDR3 DNA: TGTGCCTGGGACTCACTAGCGGGAAACACCGGGGAGCTGTTTTTT

clone size: .
J gene: TRBJ2-3
D gene: .
V gene: TRBV5-1
CDR3 length: 15
CDR3 protein: CASSYAPFLTDTQYF
CDR3 DNA: TGCGCCAGCAGCTACGCCCCCTTTCTCACAGATACGCAGTATTTT

clone size: many
J gene: TRBJ1-1
D gene: .
V gene: TRBV15
CDR3 length: 13
CDR3 protein: CATSRDGAGQAFF
CDR3 DNA: TGTGCCACCAGCAGAGATGGGGCGGGACAAGCTTTCTTT

clone size: once
J gene: TRBJ1-5
D gene: .
V gene: TRBV6-5
CDR3 length: 13
CDR3 protein: CASSSFSGQPQHF
CDR3 DNA: TGTGCCAGCAGTTCCTTCTCTGGCCAGCCCCAGCATTTT

clone size: few
J gene: TRBJ1-1
D gene: .
V gene: TRBV25-1
CDR3 length: 13
CDR3 protein: CASSEWGITEAFF
CDR3 DNA: TGTGCCAGCAGTGAGTGGGGGATCACTGAAGCTTTCTTT

clone size: once
J gene: TRBJ1-2
D gene: TRBD1
V gene: TRBV18
CDR3 length: 12
CDR3 protein: CASSPGTGDYTF
CDR3 DNA: TGTGCCAGCTCTCCCGGGACAGGGGACTACACCTTC

clone size: .
J gene: TRBJ2-1
D gene: .
V gene: TRBV4-1
CDR3 length: 16
CDR3 protein: CASSQVGAGGKNEQFF
CDR3 DNA: TGCGCCAGCAGCCAAGTGGGCGCAGGGGGGAAGAATGAGCAGTTCTTC

clone size: .
J gene: TRBJ1-6
D gene: .
V gene: TRBV6-5
CDR3 length: 12
CDR3 protein: CATQATGPPLHF
CDR3 DNA: TGTGCCACCCAAGCCACAGGGCCACCCCTCCACTTT

clone size: few
J gene: TRBJ1-2
D gene: TRBD1
V gene: TRBV27
CDR3 length: 16
CDR3 protein: CASSTVYRGFNYGYTF
CDR3 DNA: TGTGCCAGCAGCACCGTCTACAGGGGTTTTAACTATGGCTACACCTTC

clone size: .
J gene: TRBJ1-1
D gene: .
V gene: TRBV25-1
CDR3 length: 13
CDR3 protein: CASSERRGNEAFF
CDR3 DNA: TGTGCCAGCAGTGAGAGGAGGGGCAATGAAGCTTTCTTT

clone size: .
J gene: TRBJ2-5
D gene: .
V gene: TRBV5-4
CDR3 length: 13
CDR3 protein: CASSRDSQETQYF
CDR3 DNA: TGTGCCAGCAGCCGGGACTCCCAAGAGACCCAGTACTTC

clone size: .
J gene: TRBJ2-3
D gene: .
V gene: TRBV5-6
CDR3 length: 15
CDR3 protein: CASSLNLGSTDTQYF
CDR3 DNA: TGTGCCAGCAGCCTGAATTTAGGCAGCACAGATACGCAGTATTTT

clone size: .
J gene: TRBJ2-4
D gene: .
V gene: TRBV29-1
CDR3 length: 12
CDR3 protein: CSVEGASRIQYF
CDR3 DNA: TGCAGCGTTGAAGGAGCCAGTCGTATTCAGTACTTC

clone size: .
J gene: TRBJ1-2
D gene: .
V gene: TRBV5-1
CDR3 length: 13
CDR3 protein: CASSLEGRWGYTF
CDR3 DNA: TGCGCCAGCAGCTTAGAGGGACGCTGGGGCTACACCTTC